The rows below give T cell receptor beta chains drawn from one sample of a study of T-cell reconstitution after alpha-beta-depleted transplantation in children. Using its own MiXCR run on the PCR reads, TCRdb lists one record per CDR3 protein. The sample lists around 360,000 distinct CDR3 sequences, 10% to 13% occurring once. The sequencing here drew on PBMCs from the stem cell graft donor, taken from the stem cell graft. The source is a human donor who donated a stem cell graft to a child with acute lymphoblastic leukemia. CDR3s include the opening cysteine and the closing phenylalanine or tryptophan. D genes are given only for firm matches. Size is omitted from some rows. Given values are once, few, many or a class for expanded clones.

size: NA; D: NA; V: TRBV20-1; length: 13; J: TRBJ2-7; DNA: TGCAGTGCTAGAGATCGTTGGACACCCGAGCAGTACTTC; CDR3: CSARDRWTPEQYF
size: many; D: NA; V: TRBV10-3; length: 16; J: TRBJ2-3; DNA: TGTGCCATCAGTGAGTCCGCTGCCCCCCGACAAGATACGCAGTATTTT; CDR3: CAISESAAPRQDTQYF
size: NA; D: TRBD2; V: TRBV20-1; length: 14; J: TRBJ2-7; DNA: TGCAGTGCTCTGTGGACTAGCGGGGCCTACGAGCAGTACTTC; CDR3: CSALWTSGAYEQYF
size: NA; D: NA; V: TRBV27; length: 13; J: TRBJ1-1; DNA: TGTGCCAGCAGTTTATCAGGGGTCACTGAAGCTTTCTTT; CDR3: CASSLSGVTEAFF
size: few; D: TRBD2; V: TRBV7-2; length: 15; J: TRBJ2-7; DNA: TGTGCCAGCAGCTTCACACTAGCGCCAGCCTACGAGCAGTACTTC; CDR3: CASSFTLAPAYEQYF
size: few; D: TRBD1; V: TRBV9; length: 16; J: TRBJ1-2; DNA: TGTGCCAGCAGCGCAACAGGGGGCCCCGCTAACTATGGCTACACCTTC; CDR3: CASSATGGPANYGYTF
size: few; D: TRBD2; V: TRBV28; length: 15; J: TRBJ2-1; DNA: TGTGCCAGCAGCCACCAAAGCGGGATAGGGTCTGAGCAGTTCTTC; CDR3: CASSHQSGIGSEQFF
size: many; D: NA; V: TRBV6-5; length: 14; J: TRBJ1-1; DNA: TGTGCCAGCAGTTACGTCGAGGGCGACACTGAAGCTTTCTTT; CDR3: CASSYVEGDTEAFF
size: few; D: NA; V: TRBV6-2/TRBV6-3; length: 14; J: TRBJ1-1; DNA: TGTGCCAGCAGTTACTCCGAACAGGGCGGGGAAGCTTTCTTT; CDR3: CASSYSEQGGEAFF
size: NA; D: NA; V: TRBV3-1; length: 13; J: TRBJ2-7; DNA: TGTGCCAGCAGCCAAGTTAGTATGCACGAGCAGTACTTC; CDR3: CASSQVSMHEQYF
size: NA; D: NA; V: TRBV5-1; length: 16; J: TRBJ2-7; DNA: TGCGCCAGCAGCTTGGACTTCGGACCACCCTCCTACGAGCAGTACTTC; CDR3: CASSLDFGPPSYEQYF
size: few; D: TRBD2; V: TRBV7-8; length: 16; J: TRBJ2-3; DNA: TGTGCCAGCAGCCCATGGGGACTACCAAGCACAGATACGCAGTATTTT; CDR3: CASSPWGLPSTDTQYF
size: NA; D: TRBD2; V: TRBV7-9; length: 15; J: TRBJ2-3; DNA: TGTGCCAGCAGCTTGGCGGGAGGTGTTAAGGATACGCAGTATTTT; CDR3: CASSLAGGVKDTQYF
size: many; D: NA; V: TRBV7-2; length: 12; J: TRBJ2-3; DNA: TGTGCCAGCAGCCCAGCGGCGGATACGCAGTATTTT; CDR3: CASSPAADTQYF
size: few; D: NA; V: TRBV3-1; length: 15; J: TRBJ2-7; DNA: TGTGCCAGCAGCCAAGTGCGGTGGGGTCCCTACGAGCAGTACTTC; CDR3: CASSQVRWGPYEQYF
size: NA; D: TRBD1; V: TRBV5-1; length: 13; J: TRBJ2-7; DNA: TGCGCCAGCAGGACAGGGGGCGATTACGAGCAGTACTTC; CDR3: CASRTGGDYEQYF
size: NA; D: TRBD2; V: TRBV7-8; length: 16; J: TRBJ2-7; DNA: TGTGCCAGCAGCTTAGGATATCTAGCGGGAGGCAACGAGCAGTACTTC; CDR3: CASSLGYLAGGNEQYF
size: NA; D: TRBD1; V: TRBV7-6; length: 14; J: TRBJ2-5; DNA: TGTGCCAGCAGCCCGAGACAGGGAAGTGGGACCCAGTACTTC; CDR3: CASSPRQGSGTQYF
size: NA; D: NA; V: TRBV20-1; length: 13; J: TRBJ2-1; DNA: TGCAGTGCCGGGGTGGCGTTGGGCAATGAGCAGTTCTTC; CDR3: CSAGVALGNEQFF
size: many; D: NA; V: TRBV29-1; length: 13; J: TRBJ2-7; DNA: TGCAGCTCTACCGAGGGGGGGTCGAACGAGCAGTACTTC; CDR3: CSSTEGGSNEQYF
size: many; D: NA; V: TRBV20-1; length: 15; J: TRBJ2-7; DNA: TGCAGTGCTGCGAGGCCCCGACTGAACTCCTACGAGCAGTACTTC; CDR3: CSAARPRLNSYEQYF
size: NA; D: NA; V: TRBV7-9; length: 11; J: TRBJ2-7; DNA: TGTGCCAGCAGCCCAGTATACGAGCAGTACTTC; CDR3: CASSPVYEQYF
size: NA; D: TRBD2; V: TRBV7-8; length: 16; J: TRBJ2-1; DNA: TGTGCCAGCAGGCAAGGGACTAGCGGCTCCTACAATGAGCAGTTCTTC; CDR3: CASRQGTSGSYNEQFF
size: NA; D: NA; V: TRBV27; length: 14; J: TRBJ2-3; DNA: TGTGCCAGCAGTCCCCAGAGGGGAGCAGATACGCAGTATTTT; CDR3: CASSPQRGADTQYF
size: few; D: NA; V: TRBV16; length: 13; J: TRBJ2-7; DNA: TGTGCCAGCAGCCAATTGGGCAGCTACGAGCAGTACTTC; CDR3: CASSQLGSYEQYF
size: NA; D: NA; V: TRBV10-3; length: 14; J: TRBJ2-1; DNA: TGTGCCATCAGTGAACGGGAAACCTACAATGAGCAGTTCTTC; CDR3: CAISERETYNEQFF
size: NA; D: NA; V: TRBV3-1; length: 14; J: TRBJ2-1; DNA: TGTGCCAGCAGCCAAGTTGACCGTATGAATGAGCAGTTCTTC; CDR3: CASSQVDRMNEQFF
size: many; D: NA; V: TRBV7-2; length: 15; J: TRBJ2-5; DNA: TGTGCCAGCAGCAATGGGCGGTGGGGTCAAGAGACCCAGTACTTC; CDR3: CASSNGRWGQETQYF
size: few; D: NA; V: TRBV7-3; length: 15; J: TRBJ2-3; DNA: TGTGCCAGCAGCTTAGGTGGGGTGAGCACAGATACGCAGTATTTT; CDR3: CASSLGGVSTDTQYF
size: NA; D: NA; V: TRBV7-2; length: 13; J: TRBJ1-5; DNA: TGTGCCAGCAGTCAGATATTCAATCAGCCCCAGCATTTT; CDR3: CASSQIFNQPQHF